The clone carrying this T cell receptor (beta chain) was counted at least ten times. No antigen is known for it. The data were obtained in a study of T-cell memory formation after mild COVID-19. Study in general: Largely, TCR clusters stayed within a single donor.

Study-level results: Pre-infection memory already had some responding clones, implying cross-reactive memory joined. A balance of CD4 and CD8 characterized clones contracting day 15 to 85, whereas later expanders leaned CD4+.

With constant-segment primers, 5'RACE yielded cDNA libraries of TCR alpha and TCR beta that carried sample barcodes and UMIs. One entry per CDR3 protein results from TCRdb running MiXCR on the 5' RACE reads. There are some 280,000 distinct CDR3 sequences in the sample; around 16% occur only once, and 20% to 25% lies in the top ten. Trimming pared 0 bases from V and 7 bases from J, leaving 9 bases between. Germline loops: CDR1 LGHDT, CDR2 YNNKEL (reference sequence). This CDR3 contains 13 residues. The receptor's source is a man younger than 30 who had mild COVID-19 (a few samples of this study predate the infection). Cell type and time point are not known. Specimen: PBMCs or a T cell subset sorted from them (not recorded which). This chain joins TRBV3-1 and TRBJ2-5; D remains unclear. CDR3 in amino acids: CASSQEGFGTQYF. As DNA, the CDR3 is TGTGCCAGCAGCCAAGAGGGGTTTGGGACCCAGTACTTC.